This is a list of T cell receptor beta chains from one sample in a study of OX40 agonist ivuxolimab in advanced cancers. The table came from immunoSEQ multiplex PCR; TCRdb's copy has only in-frame clones and leaves some out. The sample holds 55,000 to 70,000 clones, about 83% seen once. Here the sequenced sample was CD4+ or CD8+ T cells sorted from blood, taken in a trial of the OX40 agonist ivuxolimab. These receptors were collected from an adult with an advanced solid tumor such as melanoma, head and neck, liver or kidney cancer. Both conserved end residues are part of each CDR3. D genes are given only for firm matches. A clone size is listed for some rows: how often the clone was seen (once, few, many), or a class if it is expanded.

abundance,v_gene,j_gene,d_gene,CDR3nt,CDR3aa
-,TRBV6-5,TRBJ2-3,TRBD2,TGTGCCAGCAGGCGGGGGGCGTACACAGATACGCAGTATTTT,CASRRGAYTDTQYF
-,TRBV19,TRBJ1-1,-,TGTGCCAGTAGACCTATAGGAGCCAGCCAAGAGAAATTCTTT,CASRPIGASQEKFF
-,TRBV18,TRBJ1-1,-,TGTGCCAGCTCACCCGGGGCCGCCCTTGAAGCTTTCTTT,CASSPGAALEAFF
-,TRBV15,TRBJ1-5,-,TGTGCCACCAGCAGAGAGAGAGACACCTCCAGGCCCCAGCATTTT,CATSRERDTSRPQHF
-,TRBV15,TRBJ2-3,-,TGTGCCACCAGCACTAGTGTCAGAACGCAGTATTTT,CATSTSVRTQYF
-,TRBV4-1,TRBJ1-1,-,TGCGCCAGCAGCCTACAGGCGGATATGGACACTGAAGCTTTCTTT,CASSLQADMDTEAFF
-,TRBV5-4,TRBJ2-5,-,TGTGCCAGCAGCATCCGGGACCAAGAGACCCAGTACTTC,CASSIRDQETQYF
-,TRBV4-1,TRBJ2-7,-,TGCGCCAGCAGCCAGGGCAACTTCTTCTCCTACGAGCAGTACTTC,CASSQGNFFSYEQYF
-,TRBV13,TRBJ1-6,TRBD1,TGTGCCAGCAGTCTGGGACAGACTAATTCACCCCTCCACTTT,CASSLGQTNSPLHF
-,TRBV19,TRBJ1-1,-,TGTGCCAGTACCCTGAGGAGGGAAGGAGCTGAAGCTTTCTTT,CASTLRREGAEAFF
-,TRBV7-7,TRBJ2-7,-,TGTGCTAGCAGCCCTTACGGATTACAGGGCGTCGAGCAGTACTTC,CASSPYGLQGVEQYF
-,TRBV7-8,TRBJ1-6,TRBD1,TGTGCCAGCAGCTTAGGCCCCGGGACAGGGATTCGTTCACCCCTCCACTTT,CASSLGPGTGIRSPLHF
once,TRBV6-5,TRBJ2-3,-,TGTGCCAGCAGTCGCCAGCCTGGCAGGGATACGCAGTATTTT,CASSRQPGRDTQYF
-,TRBV7-3,TRBJ2-6,-,TGTGCCAGCAGCCACAGGGCTGCAGGGGCCAACGTCCTGACTTTC,CASSHRAAGANVLTF
-,TRBV4-3,TRBJ1-6,-,TGCGCCAGCAGCCACCGGGAAATGAATTCACCCCTCCACTTT,CASSHREMNSPLHF
-,TRBV10-3,TRBJ2-1,-,TGTGCCATCACTGACAGGGAGGGGAATGAGCAGTTCTTC,CAITDREGNEQFF
-,TRBV6-5,TRBJ1-6,-,TGTGCCAGCAGTTACTCCCCGGGAGGTAGCAATTCACCCCTCCACTTT,CASSYSPGGSNSPLHF
-,TRBV6-5,TRBJ2-3,-,TGTGCCAGCAGTTACAGAGTCACAGATACGCAGTATTTT,CASSYRVTDTQYF
few,TRBV7-9,TRBJ2-1,TRBD1,TGTGCCAGCAGCTTACGGACAGGGAGTAAACTAATTTCGGAGCAGTTCTTC,CASSLRTGSKLISEQFF
-,TRBV5-1,TRBJ2-2,-,TGCGCCAGCAGCACAGACAGGTACACCGGGGAGCTGTTTTTT,CASSTDRYTGELFF